The text below deals with one T cell receptor (beta chain). Its antigen is currently not known. Per-base quality was not reported, and no clone a single base away is much larger than it. Collaborating institutions collected whole blood in K2EDTA tubes following their own protocols. For TCRbeta analysis, collaborators shipped samples in one of three forms: frozen whole blood, isolated PBMCs, or DNA extracted from either of those sample types. This sample stems from a study of blood T cell repertoires in COVID-19 (dated by TCRdb to 2019 to 2021). Study-level background: Samples covering the acute and convalescent phases of COVID-19 were provided by collaborators in the United States, Italy and Spain. The prospective study material was composed of cDNA or gDNA derived from T cells, B-cell-depleted T cells, or PBMCs. The repertoires were made available in a free public database intended to serve as a resource for research on the immune response to SARS-CoV-2. Subjects who had been exposed to COVID-19, were actively infected with it, or had recovered from it provided the deeply sampled blood TCRbeta repertoires that made up the dataset. Samples were obtained from the ongoing ImmuneRACE study (first 160 participants) and from over a thousand subjects provided by 6 global collaborators. Where HLA class I and class II types were available, the types were taken from metadata supplied by the sample provider, not from assay-based typing. A de-identified subject ID, COVID-19 status, age in years and sex were almost always included in the sample metadata. General study outcomes and caveats: The amount of clinical and demographic metadata varied by source and participant and was provided uncurated.

The immunoSEQ Assay, a bias-controlled multiplex PCR, was used to amplify TCRbeta CDR3 regions from genomic DNA. The authors processed their data as follows. Nucleated cell counts per sample were estimated from amplification of reference gene primers within the assay. Sequence reads were collapsed and filtered to measure the absolute abundance of every unique TCRbeta CDR3 rearrangement. For each sample, productive Simpson clonality was calculated by taking the square root of Simpson's diversity index across productive rearrangements. The clones in this table, taken by TCRdb from immuneACCESS, are in-frame only. Not every clone is retained; where verified, under half of the shortfall comes from an unresolved V gene, and the cause of the rest is unknown. Clone size and V and J calls were adopted from that table, with D and trimming inferred from the DNA. The sample table lists approximately 210,000 clones, 88% of them with a count of one. Less than 5.5% of the sample belongs to the ten largest clones.

V is pruned by 1 base and J by 3 bases, leaving 4 bases of the junction without a gene match. Taken from the germline V gene, the CDR1 and CDR2 loops are SGHTA and FQGNSA. Including the terminal cysteine and phenylalanine, the CDR3 comprises 16 residues. Solely the CDR3 DNA is kept, with 48 bases framed from the first base. The chain is made from TRBV7-2 and TRBJ1-5; the junction holds 9 bases that match TRBD1. This TCR was recovered from a human donor in a cohort sampled during active COVID-19. The sequencing input was peripheral blood. The CDR3 region has the sequence CASSLGDRGINQPQHF. The bases are TGTGCCAGCAGCTTAGGCGACAGGGGGATCAATCAGCCCCAGCATTTT.